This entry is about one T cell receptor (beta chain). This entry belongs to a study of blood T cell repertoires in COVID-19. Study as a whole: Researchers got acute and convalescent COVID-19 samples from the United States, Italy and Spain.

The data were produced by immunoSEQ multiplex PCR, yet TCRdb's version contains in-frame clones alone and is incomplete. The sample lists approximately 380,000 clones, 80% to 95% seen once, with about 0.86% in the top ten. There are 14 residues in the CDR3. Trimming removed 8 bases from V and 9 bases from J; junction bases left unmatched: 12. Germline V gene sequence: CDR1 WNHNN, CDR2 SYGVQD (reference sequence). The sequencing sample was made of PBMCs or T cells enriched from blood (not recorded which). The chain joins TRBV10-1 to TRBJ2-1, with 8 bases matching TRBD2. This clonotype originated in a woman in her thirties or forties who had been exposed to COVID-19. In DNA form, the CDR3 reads TGCGCCAGCCGTTATCTGGCGGGAGGTGGTGAGCAGTTCTTC. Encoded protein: CASRYLAGGGEQFF.